The 12 T cell receptor beta chains listed next were all sequenced from one sample in a study of early T cells in non-severe SARS-CoV-2 infection (dated by TCRdb to the early 2020s). Library construction relied on 5' RACE. TCRdb shows the sequencer as NextSeq 500. The raw public data were reprocessed by TCRdb itself: fastp quality trimming at Q25, MiXCR clonotype calling, in-frame beta chains only. CDR3 protein sequences are deduplicated, and each keeps its most common genes and DNA. This sample comprises some 66,000 distinct CDR3 sequences, approximately 8.3% of them detected only once. Approximately 3% of the sample rests with the top ten. The sequencing sample was made of whole blood. The receptors stem from an adult who was a healthcare worker with PCR-confirmed SARS-CoV-2 infection or an uninfected control (not recorded which).

This clonotype occurred a few times. The chain joins TRBV4-2 to TRBJ2-7, with D tentatively TRBD2 (5 bases). The CDR3 runs 17 residues. CDR1 and CDR2 from the germline V gene are LGHNA and YNFKEQ. Trimming removed 2 bases at V and 2 bases at J, with 19 bases between. DNA for the CDR3: TGTGCCAGCAGCCAATCCGGCGGGTGGCAGGCCACCTACGAGCAGTACTTC. This translates into CASSQSGGWQATYEQYF.

This clonotype was found a few times. J is TRBJ2-3 and V is TRBV7-2, with D perhaps matching TRBD1 or TRBD2 (5 bases each). The CDR3 runs 15 residues. Germline V gene lookup returns CDR1 SGHTA and CDR2 FQGNSA. The V end lost 1 base, the J end lost 7 bases, and 15 bases lay between the germline ends. CDR3 loop: CASSLGDGRTNTQYF. CDR3 sequence (DNA): TGTGCCAGCAGCTTAGGGGACGGAAGAACAAATACGCAGTATTTT.

At least ten counts were recorded for this clonotype. The V and J genes are TRBV6-5 and TRBJ1-1, with D unclear. V was cut by 6 bases and J by 11 bases, with 16 bases left in between. The CDR3 extends over 12 amino acids. From germline, CDR1 is MNHEY and CDR2 SVGAGI. In nucleotides, the CDR3 is TGTGCCAGCAGCTCAAGGCCTTCGGGGGCTTTCTTT. The encoded protein is CASSSRPSGAFF.

This clonotype has ten or more counts. V is TRBV5-1 and J is TRBJ2-7; D is undetermined. This CDR3 has 14 residues. CDR1 is SGHRS and CDR2 is YFSETQ in the germline V gene. V lost 2 bases, J lost 1 base, and 10 bases lay in between. In nucleotides, the CDR3 is TGCGCCAGCAGCTTCCTGGACGGGTCCTACGAGCAGTACTTC. Protein: CASSFLDGSYEQYF.

This clonotype was detected a few times. The rearrangement links TRBV20-1 to TRBJ2-3; 7 positions agree with TRBD1. The V gene end was trimmed by 6 bases and the J gene end by 2 bases; junction bases not matched to a gene: 11. The CDR3 spans 15 residues. The germline gives CDR1 DFQATT, CDR2 SNEGSKA (reference sequence). CDR3 loop: CSAEPLTGNTDTQYF. Written as DNA, the CDR3 is TGCAGTGCCGAACCTCTGACAGGGAACACAGATACGCAGTATTTT.

This clonotype was counted many times. The chain links TRBV7-3 to TRBJ2-1; 7 bases match TRBD2. This CDR3 region has 15 residues. CDR1 SGHTA and CDR2 FQGTGA come from the germline V gene. Trimming removed 6 bases from V and 2 bases from J; junction bases left unmatched: 7. CDR3 amino acids: CASRPTSDPYNEQFF. CDR3 sequence (DNA): TGTGCCAGCAGACCCACTAGCGACCCCTACAATGAGCAGTTCTTC.

This clonotype has just a few counts. The V gene is TRBV5-1, the J gene TRBJ1-1, with unresolved D. The ends were cut back, 0 bases at V and 1 base at J, with 7 bases in the middle. Per the germline V gene, CDR1 is SGHRS and CDR2 is YFSETQ. The CDR3 spans 14 residues. The CDR3 DNA reads as TGCGCCAGCAGCTTGGAGCAGCCGAACACTGAAGCTTTCTTT. It encodes CASSLEQPNTEAFF.

There are a few counts of this clonotype. J is TRBJ2-7 and V is TRBV5-3; 10 nucleotides align to TRBD1. TRBV5-3 is marked as an open reading frame, function uncertain. V lost 4 bases to trimming and J lost 2 bases; unmatched junction nucleotides: 9. This CDR3 has 16 amino acids. Here the CDR3 reads CARSLAGTGDTYEQYF. CDR3 in DNA: TGTGCCAGAAGCCTCGCCGGGACAGGGGACACCTACGAGCAGTACTTC.

The sample holds a few counts of this clonotype. The chain has TRBV13 and TRBJ2-1; TRBD2 matches 12 bases. The trim removed 4 bases at V and 6 bases at J, leaving 7 bases unmatched. The CDR3 is 16 amino acids. CDR1 and CDR2 (germline): PRHDT, FYEKMQ (reference sequence). CDR3 nucleotides: TGTGCCAGCAGCTCCCTGACTAGCGGGAGTGGCAATGAGCAGTTCTTC. Translating gives CASSSLTSGSGNEQFF. Complete variable domain (other parts from reference TRBV13 and TRBJ2-1): AAGVIQSPRHLIKEKRETATLKCYPIPRHDTVYWYQQGPGQDPQFLISFYEKMQSDKGSIPDRFSAQQFSDYHSELNMSSLELGDSALYFCASSSLTSGSGNEQFFGPGTRLTVL.

This clonotype was observed a few times. This CDR3 reads CASTIRAGTGDTEAFF. The CDR3 DNA is TGTGCCAGCACGATACGGGCCGGGACAGGGGACACTGAAGCTTTCTTT. The chain couples TRBV2 to TRBJ1-1; TRBD1 aligns across 10 bases. J was trimmed by 3 bases and V by 7 bases; bases with no gene match: 11. The CDR3 length is 16 residues. The germline gives CDR1 SNHLY, CDR2 FYNNEI.

This clonotype has a handful of counts. This rearrangement joins TRBV6-5 to TRBJ2-5; the D is unclear. The CDR3 consists of 14 residues. Germline V lookup: CDR1 MNHEY, CDR2 SVGAGI. The V end lost 7 bases, the J end lost 3 bases, and 15 bases lay between the germline ends. CDR3 protein: CASTDWRQKETQYF. CDR3 DNA sequence: TGTGCCAGCACCGACTGGCGTCAGAAAGAGACCCAGTACTTC.

The chain has TRBV5-1 and TRBJ2-3; 10 nucleotides line up with TRBD1. CDR1 SGHRS and CDR2 YFSETQ come from the germline V gene. The CDR3 length is 16 residues. Unmatched junction bases numbered 9, after V lost 5 bases and J lost 3 bases. CDR3 sequence: CASSNPGQGSTDTQYF. The CDR3 DNA reads TGCGCCAGCAGTAACCCGGGACAGGGGAGTACAGATACGCAGTATTTT.